This note documents a single T cell receptor beta chain sequence. The data originate from a study of blood T cell repertoires in COVID-19. The overall study: Acute and convalescent COVID-19 samples came from the United States, Italy and Spain. Nucleic acid was either cDNA or gDNA, and it came from T cells, B-cell-depleted T cells, or PBMCs.

Enrolment of Seattle patients took place during active infection, and they were followed longitudinally. Original methodology: Amplification of reference gene primers was used by the study to estimate nucleated cell counts. The protocol was immunoSEQ multiplex PCR, while the TCRdb copy is restricted to in-frame clones and leaves out a portion. Clone size and V and J calls were adopted from that table, with D and trimming inferred from the DNA. The top ten clones hold less than 2% of a sample with 450,000 or so clones, around 89% of them seen once. Trimming took off 2 bases at V and 0 bases at J, with 7 bases between the two ends. Germline CDR1 reads SEHNR; CDR2 reads FQNEAQ (reference sequence). The CDR3 is 14 amino acids.

The V gene is TRBV7-9, the J gene TRBJ1-2; D not resolved. Sequences were obtained from peripheral blood. The TCR sequence derives from a woman between 40 and 50 years old with COVID-19, enrolled during active disease. The CDR3 nucleotides read TGTGCCAGCAGCTTAAACGGGGCTAACTATGGCTACACCTTC. It codes for CASSLNGANYGYTF.